The next 9 T cell receptor beta chains were all read from a single sample in a study of post-analysis software for immune sequencing data. What these receptors recognize is not known. Presence of unique molecular identifiers characterized the TCR beta cDNA libraries. One entry per CDR3 protein results from TCRdb running MiXCR on the PCR reads. The sample comprises roughly 670,000 distinct CDR3 sequences, approximately 60% of which are singletons, and 11% rests with the top ten. Study-wide results and limits: Patients used several TRBV segments, including TRBV5-6, TRBV5-1 and TRBV20-1, more often than controls.

The sequenced sample was blood. The receptors originated from a girl aged 2-10 years with multiple sclerosis.

In this sample, this clonotype turned up a few times. Sequence at one end of the junction differs from germline and may be a read error. V is TRBV5-1 and J is TRBJ2-1; 10 bases are a match to TRBD2. Germline CDR1 is SGHRS and CDR2 is YFSETQ. This CDR3 spans 15 amino acids. CDR3 amino acids: CASSLRTSGGNEQFF. As DNA, the CDR3 is TGTGCCAGCAGTCTACGGACTAGCGGAGGGAATGAGCAGTTCTTC.

The rearrangement uses TRBV19 and TRBJ1-2; D not certain. The CDR3 runs 15 residues. Trimming cost V 2 bases and J 3 bases, with 13 bases left between them. Germline V CDR1 and CDR2: LNHDA, SQIVND (reference sequence). The DNA for the CDR3 is TGTGCCAGTAGTATAAGACGGATCGAGTACTATGGCTACACCTTC. Translated, it gives CASSIRRIEYYGYTF.

Comments on this clonotype: The junction does not match germline at one end; this may be a read error. V is TRBV10-2 and J is TRBJ1-2; D call uncertain. CDR3 length: 13 amino acids. CDR1 is WSHSY, CDR2 SAAADI, per germline. CDR3 in amino acids: CASSEGLYYGNTF. The CDR3 DNA sequence: TGCGCCAGCAGTGAGGGGCTCTACTATGGCAACACCTTC.

The gene calls are TRBV13 and TRBJ2-4, with D perhaps TRBD2 (5 bases). CDR1 is PRHDT, CDR2 FYEKMQ, per germline (reference sequence). V lost 4 bases to trimming and J lost 13 bases, with 26 bases between them. The CDR3 has 16 amino acids. This CDR3 is CASSSPSRRWAEEQYF. The CDR3 DNA reads TGTGCCAGCAGCTCCCCCTCCCGAAGGTGGGCGGAGGAGCAGTACTTC. Using reference TRBV13 and TRBJ2-4 for the parts outside the CDR3, the full variable domain is AAGVIQSPRHLIKEKRETATLKCYPIPRHDTVYWYQQGPGQDPQFLISFYEKMQSDKGSIPDRFSAQQFSDYHSELNMSSLELGDSALYFCASSSPSRRWAEEQYFGAGTRLSVL.

This clonotype was found a few times. CDR3 coding DNA: TGTGCCAGCAGTTACCGGGCCTCCGACTACACCTTC. This codes for CASSYRASDYTF. The V and J genes are TRBV12-3 or TRBV12-4 and TRBJ1-2; D remains ambiguous. This CDR3 is built from 12 residues. Deletions cut 4 bases from V and 10 bases from J, with 13 bases between.

The chain joins TRBV29-1 to TRBJ1-2; perhaps TRBD1 as D (5 bases). Trimming removed 4 bases from V and 0 bases from J, with 12 bases in between. In germline, CDR1 is SQVTM, CDR2 ANQGSEA. This CDR3 has 14 amino acids. The CDR3 nucleotides are TGCAGCGTTGCACAGCGACAGACTAACTATGGCTACACCTTC. Its protein product is CSVAQRQTNYGYTF.

This clonotype appeared a single time. This chain uses TRBV20-1 with TRBJ1-5, with a possible D match to TRBD1 (5 bases). Germline-derived CDR1 and CDR2 are DFQATT and SNEGSKA (reference sequence). V lost 6 bases to trimming and J lost 3 bases, with 15 bases between them. The CDR3 is 14 amino acids. The CDR3 DNA reads TGCAGTGCCAAAAGGGGAGCCGACAATCAGCCCCAGCATTTT. Its translation is CSAKRGADNQPQHF.

In nucleotides, the CDR3 is TGCAGTGCCAGGGGGGGTAGCACTGAAGCTTTCTTT. This gives the protein CSARGGSTEAFF. This chain uses TRBV20-1 with TRBJ1-1; 7 nucleotides agree with TRBD1. Germline V gene lookup returns CDR1 DFQATT and CDR2 SNEGSKA (reference sequence). The junction had 5 bases not matched to a gene; V was cut back by 6 bases and J by 4 bases. The CDR3 spans 12 residues.

The V and J genes are TRBV20-1 and TRBJ1-2; 8 nucleotides match TRBD1. The CDR3 is 14 amino acids. Germline trimming cut 3 bases from V and 3 bases from J; bases unmatched to any gene: 6. Germline CDR1 DFQATT, CDR2 SNEGSKA (reference sequence). CDR3 residues: CSARGRGQDYGYTF. As DNA, the CDR3 is TGCAGTGCTAGGGGCAGGGGACAGGACTATGGCTACACCTTC.